The T cell receptor (beta chain) under discussion was sequenced for a study of blood T cell repertoires in COVID-19. Study background: COVID-19 samples collected from the United States, Italy and Spain covered acute and convalescent phases. T cells, B-cell-depleted T cells, or PBMCs supplied cDNA or gDNA.

The authors' processing: From reference gene primer amplification, estimates of nucleated cell counts were derived. This table comes from immunoSEQ multiplex PCR, and its TCRdb copy is limited to in-frame clones, with some not included. Clone size and V and J calls were adopted from that table, with D and trimming inferred from the DNA. The top ten hold 13% of the sample, which has approximately 130,000 clones, 80% to 90% seen once. Germline V gene data show CDR1 as KGHSH and CDR2 as LQKENI. The junction had 6 bases not matched to a gene; V was cut back by 6 bases and J by 4 bases. The CDR3 is 14 amino acids.

Sequencing used peripheral blood. The receptor was derived from a human donor in a cohort sampled during active COVID-19. The J gene is TRBJ1-2, the V gene TRBV18, with 9 bases aligning to TRBD1. In nucleotides, the CDR3 is TGTGCCAGCTCCATAGACAGGGGGACCTATGGCTACACCTTC. Its translation is CASSIDRGTYGYTF.